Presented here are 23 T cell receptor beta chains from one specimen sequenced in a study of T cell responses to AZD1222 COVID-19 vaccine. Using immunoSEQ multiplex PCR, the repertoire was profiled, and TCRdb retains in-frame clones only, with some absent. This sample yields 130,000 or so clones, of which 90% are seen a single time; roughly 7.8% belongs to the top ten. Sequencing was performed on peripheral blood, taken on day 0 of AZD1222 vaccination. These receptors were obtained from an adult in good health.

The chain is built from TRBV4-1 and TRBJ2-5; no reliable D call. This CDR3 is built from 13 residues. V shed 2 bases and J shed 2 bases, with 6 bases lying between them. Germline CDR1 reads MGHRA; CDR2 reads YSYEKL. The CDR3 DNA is TGCGCCAGCAGCCAACCAGGTCAAGAGACCCAGTACTTC. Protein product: CASSQPGQETQYF.

CDR3 sequence: CASSSPSSGRTLNQQYF. The CDR3 DNA is TGTGCCAGCAGCTCCCCGTCTAGCGGGAGGACCCTCAATCAGCAGTACTTC. The chain joins TRBV5-4 to TRBJ2-7; 11 bases line up with TRBD2. The V and J ends lost 3 bases and 8 bases, in that order; junction bases with no gene match: 16. Germline CDR1 and CDR2: SGHNT and YYREEE (reference sequence). The CDR3 contains 17 residues.

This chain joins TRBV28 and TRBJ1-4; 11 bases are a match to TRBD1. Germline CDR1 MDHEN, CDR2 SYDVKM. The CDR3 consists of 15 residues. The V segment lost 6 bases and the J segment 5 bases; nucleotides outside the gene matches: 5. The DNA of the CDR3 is TGTGCCAGCAGGTCCCGGGACAGGGGGAATGAAAAACTGTTTTTT. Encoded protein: CASRSRDRGNEKLFF.

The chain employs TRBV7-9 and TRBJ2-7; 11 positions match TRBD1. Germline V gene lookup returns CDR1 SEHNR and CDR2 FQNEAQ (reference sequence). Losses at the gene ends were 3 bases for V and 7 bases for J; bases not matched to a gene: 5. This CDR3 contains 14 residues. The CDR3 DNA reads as TGTGCCAGCAGCTTCGGACAGGGGGCGGGAGAGCAGTACTTC. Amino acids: CASSFGQGAGEQYF.

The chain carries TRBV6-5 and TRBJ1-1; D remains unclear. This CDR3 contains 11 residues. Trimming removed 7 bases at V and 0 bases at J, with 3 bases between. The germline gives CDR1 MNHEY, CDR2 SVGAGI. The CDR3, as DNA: TGTGCCAGCACGATGAACACTGAAGCTTTCTTT. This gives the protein CASTMNTEAFF.

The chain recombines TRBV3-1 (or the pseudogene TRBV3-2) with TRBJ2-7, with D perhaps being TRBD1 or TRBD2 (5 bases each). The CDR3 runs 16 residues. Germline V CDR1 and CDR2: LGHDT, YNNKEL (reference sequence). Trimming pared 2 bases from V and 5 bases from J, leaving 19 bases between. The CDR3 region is CASSQRLSWGTDEQYF. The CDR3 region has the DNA TGTGCCAGCAGCCAAAGACTATCCTGGGGGACGGACGAGCAGTACTTC.

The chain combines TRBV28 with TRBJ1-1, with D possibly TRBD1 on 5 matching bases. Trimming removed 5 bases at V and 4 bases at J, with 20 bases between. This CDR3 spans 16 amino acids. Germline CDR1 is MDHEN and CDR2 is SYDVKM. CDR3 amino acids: CASSPHILRAGTEAFF. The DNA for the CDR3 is TGTGCCAGCAGTCCACACATACTCAGGGCGGGCACTGAAGCTTTCTTT.

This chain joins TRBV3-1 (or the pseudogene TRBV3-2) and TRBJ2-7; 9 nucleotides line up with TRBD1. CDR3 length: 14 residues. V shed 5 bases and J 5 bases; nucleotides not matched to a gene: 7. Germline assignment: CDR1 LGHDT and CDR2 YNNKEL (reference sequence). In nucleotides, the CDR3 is TGTGCCAGCAGCGGGACAGGGACTTGGAACGAGCAGTACTTC. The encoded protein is CASSGTGTWNEQYF.

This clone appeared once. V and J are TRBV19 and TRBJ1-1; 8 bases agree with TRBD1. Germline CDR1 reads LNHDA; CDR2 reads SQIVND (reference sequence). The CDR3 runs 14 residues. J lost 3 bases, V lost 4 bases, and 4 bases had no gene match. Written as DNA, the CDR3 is TGTGCCAGTAGTAGAAACAGGGGGGACACTGAAGCTTTCTTT. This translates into CASSRNRGDTEAFF.

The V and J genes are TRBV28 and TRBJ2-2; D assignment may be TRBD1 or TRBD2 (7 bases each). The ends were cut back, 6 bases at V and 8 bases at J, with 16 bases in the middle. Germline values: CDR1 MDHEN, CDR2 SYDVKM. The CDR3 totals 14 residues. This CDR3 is CASRPGGGSGELFF. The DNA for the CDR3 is TGTGCCAGCAGGCCAGGGGGGGGGAGTGGGGAGCTGTTTTTT. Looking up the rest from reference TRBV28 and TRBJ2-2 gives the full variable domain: DVKVTQSSRYLVKRTGEKVFLECVQDMDHENMFWYRQDPGLGLRLIYFSYDVKMKEKGDIPEGYSVSREKKERFSLILESASTNQTSMYLCASRPGGGSGELFFGEGSRLTVL.

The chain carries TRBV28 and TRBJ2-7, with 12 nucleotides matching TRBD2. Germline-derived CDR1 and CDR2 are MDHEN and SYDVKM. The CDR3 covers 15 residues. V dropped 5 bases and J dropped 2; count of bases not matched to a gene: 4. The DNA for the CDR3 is TGTGCCAGCAGTATCCGGACTAGCGGGACCTACGAGCAGTACTTC. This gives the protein CASSIRTSGTYEQYF.

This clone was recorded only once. CDR3: CASSSGTVETQYF. As DNA, the CDR3 is TGTGCCAGCAGTTCCGGGACAGTAGAGACCCAGTACTTC. The chain carries TRBV3-1 (or the pseudogene TRBV3-2) and TRBJ2-5; 7 positions match TRBD1. This CDR3 is built from 13 residues. Germline values: CDR1 LGHDT, CDR2 YNNKEL (reference sequence). V shed 6 bases and J 4 bases; nucleotides not matched to a gene: 5.

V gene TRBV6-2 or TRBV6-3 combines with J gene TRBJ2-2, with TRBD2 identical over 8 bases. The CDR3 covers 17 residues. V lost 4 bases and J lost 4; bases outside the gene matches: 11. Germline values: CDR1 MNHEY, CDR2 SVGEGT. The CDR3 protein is CASSSPGGGRSTGELFF. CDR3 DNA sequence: TGTGCCAGCAGTTCTCCTGGGGGCGGGAGGAGCACCGGGGAGCTGTTTTTT.

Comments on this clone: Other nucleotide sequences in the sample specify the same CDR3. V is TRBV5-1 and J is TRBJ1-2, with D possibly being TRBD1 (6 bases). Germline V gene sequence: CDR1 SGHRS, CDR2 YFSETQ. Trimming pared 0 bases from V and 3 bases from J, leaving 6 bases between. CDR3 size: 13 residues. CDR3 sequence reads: CASSLDRDYGYTF. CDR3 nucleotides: TGCGCCAGCAGCTTGGACAGGGACTATGGCTACACCTTC.

CDR3 amino acids: CASSAPPRWDRQFF. The CDR3 nucleotides read TGTGCCAGCAGCGCTCCCCCTCGGTGGGATCGGCAGTTCTTC. V is TRBV9 and J is TRBJ2-1; D is uncertain. CDR1 SGDLS and CDR2 YYNGEE come from the germline V gene. CDR3 size: 14 residues. Trimming shortened V by 3 bases and J by 12 bases, and 19 bases separated the two germline ends.

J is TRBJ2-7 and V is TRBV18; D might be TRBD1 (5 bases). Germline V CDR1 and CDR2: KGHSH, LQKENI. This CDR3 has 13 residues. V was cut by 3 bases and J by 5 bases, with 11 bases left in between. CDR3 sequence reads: CASSPLPRDEQYF. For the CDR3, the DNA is TGTGCCAGCTCACCCCTGCCCAGGGACGAGCAGTACTTC. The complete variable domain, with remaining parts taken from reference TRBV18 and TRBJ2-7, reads NAGVMQNPRHLVRRRGQEARLRCSPMKGHSHVYWYRQLPEEGLKFMVYLQKENIIDESGMPKERFSAEFPKEGPSILRIQQVVRGDSAAYFCASSPLPRDEQYFGPGTRLTVT.

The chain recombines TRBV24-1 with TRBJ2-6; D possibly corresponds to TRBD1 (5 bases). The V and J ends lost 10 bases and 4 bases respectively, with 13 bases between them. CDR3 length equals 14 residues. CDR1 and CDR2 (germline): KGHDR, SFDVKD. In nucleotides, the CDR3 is TGTGCCACTGATCAGGGAACGGGGGCCAACGTCCTGACTTTC. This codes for CATDQGTGANVLTF.

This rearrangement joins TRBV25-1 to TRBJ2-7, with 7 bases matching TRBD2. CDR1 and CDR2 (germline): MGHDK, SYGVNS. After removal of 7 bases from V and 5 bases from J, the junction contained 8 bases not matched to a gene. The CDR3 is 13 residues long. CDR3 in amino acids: CASTRGRSDEQYF. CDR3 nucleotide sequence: TGTGCCAGCACGCGCGGGAGATCCGACGAGCAGTACTTC.

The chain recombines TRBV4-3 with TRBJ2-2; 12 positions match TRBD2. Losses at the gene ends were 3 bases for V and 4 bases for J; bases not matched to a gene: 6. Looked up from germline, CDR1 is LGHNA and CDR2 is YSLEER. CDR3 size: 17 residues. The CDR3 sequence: CASSQALAGGGTGELFF. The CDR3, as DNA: TGCGCCAGCAGCCAGGCACTAGCGGGAGGAGGCACCGGGGAGCTGTTTTTT.

For the CDR3, the DNA is TGTGCCAGTAGTATCGGGGATGTGCCCAATGAAAAACTGTTTTTT. This sequence encodes CASSIGDVPNEKLFF. The rearrangement uses TRBV19 and TRBJ1-4; the D is unclear. CDR1 LNHDA and CDR2 SQIVND come from the germline V gene (reference sequence). The CDR3 contains 15 residues. V gave up 3 bases and J gave up 5 bases, with 13 bases separating them.

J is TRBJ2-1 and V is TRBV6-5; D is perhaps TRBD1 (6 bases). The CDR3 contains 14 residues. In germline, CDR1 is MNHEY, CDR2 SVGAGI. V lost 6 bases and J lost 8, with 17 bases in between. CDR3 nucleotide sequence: TGTGCCAGCAGCTCTAGGGGGTTATCGGATGAGCAGTTCTTC. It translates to CASSSRGLSDEQFF.

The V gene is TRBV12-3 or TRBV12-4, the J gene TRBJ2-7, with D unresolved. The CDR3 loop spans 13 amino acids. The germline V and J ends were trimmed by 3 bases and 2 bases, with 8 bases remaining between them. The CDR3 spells CASSFSGTYEQYF. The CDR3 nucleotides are TGTGCCAGCAGTTTTAGTGGAACCTACGAGCAGTACTTC.

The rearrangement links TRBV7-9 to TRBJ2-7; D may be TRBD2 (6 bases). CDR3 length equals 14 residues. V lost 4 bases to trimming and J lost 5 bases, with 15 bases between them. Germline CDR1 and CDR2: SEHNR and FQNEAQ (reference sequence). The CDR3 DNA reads TGTGCCAGCAGCTCCACCGGGAGTCAGAACGAGCAGTACTTC. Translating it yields CASSSTGSQNEQYF.